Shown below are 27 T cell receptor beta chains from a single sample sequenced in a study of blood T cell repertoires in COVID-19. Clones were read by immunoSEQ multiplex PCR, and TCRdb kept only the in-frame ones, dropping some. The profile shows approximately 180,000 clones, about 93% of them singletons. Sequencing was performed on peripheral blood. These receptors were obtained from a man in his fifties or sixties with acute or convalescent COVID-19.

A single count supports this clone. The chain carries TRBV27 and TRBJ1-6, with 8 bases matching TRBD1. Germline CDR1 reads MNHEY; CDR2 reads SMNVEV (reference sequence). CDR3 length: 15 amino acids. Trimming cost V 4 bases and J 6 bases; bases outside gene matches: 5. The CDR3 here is CASSSLRGLNSPLHF. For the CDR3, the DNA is TGTGCCAGCAGTTCCCTCAGGGGGCTTAATTCACCCCTCCACTTT.

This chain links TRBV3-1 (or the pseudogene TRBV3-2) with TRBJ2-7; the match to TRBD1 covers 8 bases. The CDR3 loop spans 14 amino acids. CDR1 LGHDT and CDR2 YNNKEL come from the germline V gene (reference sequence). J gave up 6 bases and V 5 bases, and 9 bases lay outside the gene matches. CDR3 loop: CASSTGQGFGEQYF. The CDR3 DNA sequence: TGTGCCAGCAGCACCGGACAGGGTTTTGGCGAGCAGTACTTC.

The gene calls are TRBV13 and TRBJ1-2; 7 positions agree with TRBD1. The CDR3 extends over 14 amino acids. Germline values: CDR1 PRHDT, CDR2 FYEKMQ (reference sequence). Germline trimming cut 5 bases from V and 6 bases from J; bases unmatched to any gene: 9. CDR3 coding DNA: TGTGCCAGCAGCGACGAGACAGGGTCGGATGGCTACACCTTC. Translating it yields CASSDETGSDGYTF.

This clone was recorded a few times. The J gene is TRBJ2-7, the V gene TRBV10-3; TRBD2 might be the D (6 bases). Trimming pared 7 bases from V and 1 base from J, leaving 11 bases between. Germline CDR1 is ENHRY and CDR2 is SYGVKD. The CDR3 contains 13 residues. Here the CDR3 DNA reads TGTGCCATCAAAGCGGGCGGTTCCTACGAGCAGTACTTC. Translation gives CAIKAGGSYEQYF.

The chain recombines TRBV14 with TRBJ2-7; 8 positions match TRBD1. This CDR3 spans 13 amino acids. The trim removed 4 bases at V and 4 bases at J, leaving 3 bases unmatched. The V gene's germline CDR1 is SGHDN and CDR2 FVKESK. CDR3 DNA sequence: TGTGCCAGCAGCCCGACAGGGGTGTACGAGCAGTACTTC. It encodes CASSPTGVYEQYF.

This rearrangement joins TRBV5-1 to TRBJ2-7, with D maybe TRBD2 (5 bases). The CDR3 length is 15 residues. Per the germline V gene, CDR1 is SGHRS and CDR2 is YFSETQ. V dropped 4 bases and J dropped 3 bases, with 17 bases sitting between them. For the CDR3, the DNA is TGCGCCAGCAGCCCGACGGCCGGGGAGATCTACGAGCAGTACTTC. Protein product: CASSPTAGEIYEQYF.

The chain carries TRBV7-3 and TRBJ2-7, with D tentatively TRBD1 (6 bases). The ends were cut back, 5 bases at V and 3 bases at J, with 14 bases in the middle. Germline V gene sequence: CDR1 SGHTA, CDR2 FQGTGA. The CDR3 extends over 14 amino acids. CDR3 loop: CASSATGMDYEQYF. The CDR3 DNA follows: TGTGCCAGCAGCGCAACAGGGATGGACTACGAGCAGTACTTC.

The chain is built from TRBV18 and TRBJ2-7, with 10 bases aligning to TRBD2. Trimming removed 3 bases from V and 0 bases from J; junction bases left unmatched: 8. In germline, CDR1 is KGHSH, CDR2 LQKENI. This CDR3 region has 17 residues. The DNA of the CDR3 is TGTGCCAGCTCACCGATACTAGCGGGATCCTCCTCCTACGAGCAGTACTTC. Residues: CASSPILAGSSSYEQYF. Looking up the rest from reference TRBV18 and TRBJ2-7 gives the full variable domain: NAGVMQNPRHLVRRRGQEARLRCSPMKGHSHVYWYRQLPEEGLKFMVYLQKENIIDESGMPKERFSAEFPKEGPSILRIQQVVRGDSAAYFCASSPILAGSSSYEQYFGPGTRLTVT.

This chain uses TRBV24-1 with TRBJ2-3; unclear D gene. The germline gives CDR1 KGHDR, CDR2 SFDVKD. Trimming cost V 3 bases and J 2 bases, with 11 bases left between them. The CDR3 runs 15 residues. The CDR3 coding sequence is TGTGCCACCAGTGATACCGGAACAGCCACAGATACGCAGTATTTT. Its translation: CATSDTGTATDTQYF.

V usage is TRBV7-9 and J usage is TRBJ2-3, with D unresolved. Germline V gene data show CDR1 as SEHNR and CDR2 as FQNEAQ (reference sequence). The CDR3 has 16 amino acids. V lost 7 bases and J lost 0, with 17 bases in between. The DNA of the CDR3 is TGTGCCAGCAATCGTGGGCTTCGGATTAGCACAGATACGCAGTATTTT. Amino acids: CASNRGLRISTDTQYF.

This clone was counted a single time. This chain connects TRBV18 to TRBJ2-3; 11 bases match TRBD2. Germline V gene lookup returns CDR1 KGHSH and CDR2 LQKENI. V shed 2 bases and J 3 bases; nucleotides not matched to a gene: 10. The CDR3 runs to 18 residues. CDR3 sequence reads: CASSPASSGGPPTDTQYF. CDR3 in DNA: TGTGCCAGCTCACCAGCTTCTAGCGGGGGGCCTCCTACAGATACGCAGTATTTT.

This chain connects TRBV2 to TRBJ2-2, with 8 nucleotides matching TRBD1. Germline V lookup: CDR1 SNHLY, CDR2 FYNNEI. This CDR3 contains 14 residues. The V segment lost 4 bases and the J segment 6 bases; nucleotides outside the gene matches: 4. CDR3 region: CASSADRVAGELFF. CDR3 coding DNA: TGTGCCAGCAGTGCGGACAGGGTGGCCGGGGAGCTGTTTTTT.

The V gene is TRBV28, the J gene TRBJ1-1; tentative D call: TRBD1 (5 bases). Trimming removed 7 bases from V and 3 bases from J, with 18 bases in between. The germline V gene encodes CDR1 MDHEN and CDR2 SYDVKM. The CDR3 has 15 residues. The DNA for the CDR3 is TGTGCCAGCACGCGGCCAGGGCTTATTGACACTGAAGCTTTCTTT. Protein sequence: CASTRPGLIDTEAFF.

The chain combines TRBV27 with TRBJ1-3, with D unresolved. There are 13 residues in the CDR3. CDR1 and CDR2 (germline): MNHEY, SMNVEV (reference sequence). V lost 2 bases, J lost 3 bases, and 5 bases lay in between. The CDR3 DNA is TGTGCCAGCAGTTTACAGATTGGAAACACCATATATTTT. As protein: CASSLQIGNTIYF.

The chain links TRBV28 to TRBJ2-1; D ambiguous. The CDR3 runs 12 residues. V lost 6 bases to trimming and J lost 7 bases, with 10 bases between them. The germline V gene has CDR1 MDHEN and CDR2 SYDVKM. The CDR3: CASSPQPNEQFF. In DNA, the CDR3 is TGTGCCAGCAGCCCACAGCCAAATGAGCAGTTCTTC.

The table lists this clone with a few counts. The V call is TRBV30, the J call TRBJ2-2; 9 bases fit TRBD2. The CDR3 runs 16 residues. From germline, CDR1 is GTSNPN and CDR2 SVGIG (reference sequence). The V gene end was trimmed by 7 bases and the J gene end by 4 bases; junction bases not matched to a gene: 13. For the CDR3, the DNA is TGTGCCTCCTCGAATGTAGCGGGAGTTGGCACCGGGGAGCTGTTTTTT. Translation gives CASSNVAGVGTGELFF.

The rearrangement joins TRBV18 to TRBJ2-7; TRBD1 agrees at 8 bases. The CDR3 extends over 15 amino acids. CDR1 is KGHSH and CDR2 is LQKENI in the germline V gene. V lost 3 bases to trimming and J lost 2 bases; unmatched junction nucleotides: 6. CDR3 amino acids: CASSPGTGTTYEQYF. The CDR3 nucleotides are TGTGCCAGCTCACCCGGGACAGGCACTACCTACGAGCAGTACTTC.

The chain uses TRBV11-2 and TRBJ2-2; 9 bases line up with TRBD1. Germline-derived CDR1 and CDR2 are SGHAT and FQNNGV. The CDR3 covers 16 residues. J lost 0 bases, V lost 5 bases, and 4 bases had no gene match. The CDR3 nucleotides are TGTGCCAGCAGCCGGGACAGGGTACCGAACACCGGGGAGCTGTTTTTT. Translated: CASSRDRVPNTGELFF.

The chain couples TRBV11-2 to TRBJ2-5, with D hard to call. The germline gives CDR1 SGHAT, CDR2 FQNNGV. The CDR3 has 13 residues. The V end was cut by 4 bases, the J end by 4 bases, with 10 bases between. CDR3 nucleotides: TGTGCCAGCAGCTCCCGTCTAGGAGAGACCCAGTACTTC. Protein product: CASSSRLGETQYF.

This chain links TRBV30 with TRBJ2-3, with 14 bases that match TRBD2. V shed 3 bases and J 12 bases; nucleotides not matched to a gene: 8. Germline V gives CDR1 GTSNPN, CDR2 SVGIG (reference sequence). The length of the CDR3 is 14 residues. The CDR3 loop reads CAWSLTSGGGSQYF. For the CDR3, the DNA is TGTGCCTGGAGCCTGACTAGCGGGGGGGGGAGTCAGTATTTT.

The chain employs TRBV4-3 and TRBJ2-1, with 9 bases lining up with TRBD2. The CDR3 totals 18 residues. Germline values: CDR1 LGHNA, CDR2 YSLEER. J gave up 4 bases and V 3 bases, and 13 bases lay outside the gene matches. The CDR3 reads CASSHFLARRGGYNEQFF. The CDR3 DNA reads TGCGCCAGCAGCCACTTCCTTGCGCGGCGGGGGGGATACAATGAGCAGTTCTTC.

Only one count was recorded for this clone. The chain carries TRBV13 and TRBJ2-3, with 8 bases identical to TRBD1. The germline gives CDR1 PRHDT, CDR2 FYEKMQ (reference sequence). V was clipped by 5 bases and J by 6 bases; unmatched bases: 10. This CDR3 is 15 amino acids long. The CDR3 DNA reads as TGTGCCAGCAGCCGACAGGACAGGGAGTATGATACGCAGTATTTT. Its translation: CASSRQDREYDTQYF. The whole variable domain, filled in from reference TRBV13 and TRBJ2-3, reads AAGVIQSPRHLIKEKRETATLKCYPIPRHDTVYWYQQGPGQDPQFLISFYEKMQSDKGSIPDRFSAQQFSDYHSELNMSSLELGDSALYFCASSRQDREYDTQYFGPGTRLTVL.

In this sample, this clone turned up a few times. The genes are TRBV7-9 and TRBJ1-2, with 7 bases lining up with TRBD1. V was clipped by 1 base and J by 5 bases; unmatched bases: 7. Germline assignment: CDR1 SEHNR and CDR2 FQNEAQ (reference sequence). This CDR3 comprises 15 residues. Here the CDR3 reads CASSLGWTGDYGYTF. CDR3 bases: TGTGCCAGCAGCTTAGGTTGGACAGGCGATTATGGCTACACCTTC.

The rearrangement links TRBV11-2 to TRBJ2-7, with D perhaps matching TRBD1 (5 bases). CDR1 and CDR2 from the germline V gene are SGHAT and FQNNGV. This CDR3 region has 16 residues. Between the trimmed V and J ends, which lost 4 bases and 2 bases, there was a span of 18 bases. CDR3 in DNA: TGTGCCAGCAGCTCCCCGGGCGGACATTTCGCCTACGAGCAGTACTTC. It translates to CASSSPGGHFAYEQYF.

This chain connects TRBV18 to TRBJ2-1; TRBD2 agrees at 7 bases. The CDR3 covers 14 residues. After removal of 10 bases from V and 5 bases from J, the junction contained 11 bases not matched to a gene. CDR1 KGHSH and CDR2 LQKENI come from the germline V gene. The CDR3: CATLGEGGDNEQFF. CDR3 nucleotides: TGTGCCACCTTGGGGGAGGGAGGAGACAATGAGCAGTTCTTC.

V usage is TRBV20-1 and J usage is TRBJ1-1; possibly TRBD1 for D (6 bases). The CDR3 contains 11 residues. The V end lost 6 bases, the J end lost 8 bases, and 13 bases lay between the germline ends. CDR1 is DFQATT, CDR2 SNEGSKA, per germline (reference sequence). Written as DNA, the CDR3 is TGCAGTGCCAGGGACACCATAGAAGCTTTCTTT. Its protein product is CSARDTIEAFF.

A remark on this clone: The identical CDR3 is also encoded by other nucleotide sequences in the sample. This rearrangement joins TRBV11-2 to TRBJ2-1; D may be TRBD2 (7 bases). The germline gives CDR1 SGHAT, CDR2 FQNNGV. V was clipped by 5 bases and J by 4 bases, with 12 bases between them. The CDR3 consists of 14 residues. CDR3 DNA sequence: TGTGCCAGCAGCGCAAAGGGGGGGTACAATGAGCAGTTCTTC. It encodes CASSAKGGYNEQFF.